Listed here are 24 T cell receptor beta chains from one sample, sequenced in a study of cytomegalovirus exposure and HLA in healthy donors. PCR employed 60 Vbeta and 13 Jbeta primers. Profiling relied on immunoSEQ multiplex PCR, and the TCRdb table lists in-frame clones only, not all of them. The table includes about 140,000 clones, less than 80% detected once. Sequencing was carried out using PBMCs. The receptors shown here come from a man between 50 and 59 years old in good health and CMV-seropositive.

The chain links TRBV9 to TRBJ2-1, with 9 positions matching TRBD1. J was trimmed by 12 bases and V by 4 bases; bases with no gene match: 5. Germline CDR1 reads SGDLS; CDR2 reads YYNGEE. This CDR3 spans 12 amino acids. CDR3 nucleotides: TGTGCCAGCAGCCCGGGACAGGGAGGGCAGTTCTTC. This translates into CASSPGQGGQFF.

This clone was seen a single time. The V and J genes are TRBV5-1 and TRBJ1-5, with D maybe TRBD1 (5 bases). The germline gives CDR1 SGHRS, CDR2 YFSETQ. V shed 0 bases and J shed 7 bases, with 11 bases lying between them. The CDR3 contains 14 residues. CDR3 in DNA: TGCGCCAGCAGCTTGGGACAGATGGGCCAGCCCCAGCATTTT. Translation gives CASSLGQMGQPQHF.

This chain joins TRBV14 and TRBJ1-5; unclear D gene. There are 13 residues in the CDR3. Trimming took 2 bases from V and 5 from J, leaving 7 bases between them. The germline V gene encodes CDR1 SGHDN and CDR2 FVKESK. The CDR3 protein is CASSQSGHQPQHF. The CDR3, as DNA: TGTGCCAGCAGCCAAAGCGGCCATCAGCCCCAGCATTTT.

This sequence joins TRBV7-9 and TRBJ2-3; 7 nucleotides match TRBD1. Trimming at V came to 1 base and at J to 10 bases, leaving 2 bases not matched to a gene. Germline V gives CDR1 SEHNR, CDR2 FQNEAQ (reference sequence). The CDR3 covers 12 residues. The CDR3 reads CASSLEGTAQYF. For the CDR3, the DNA is TGTGCCAGCAGCTTAGAGGGGACAGCGCAGTATTTT.

The CDR3 region is CASSSSNRAVTAGYTF. DNA for the CDR3: TGTGCCAGCAGTTCTTCAAACAGGGCCGTTACGGCTGGCTACACCTTC. The rearrangement joins TRBV27 to TRBJ1-2; possible D gene TRBD1, 6 bases. With 4 bases removed from V and 7 bases from J, the gap between germline ends came to 22 bases. The germline CDR1 and CDR2 sequences are MNHEY and SMNVEV (reference sequence). The CDR3 contains 16 residues.

The table lists this clone with a count of one. The V call is TRBV13, the J call TRBJ1-2, with D possibly TRBD1 on 5 matching bases. CDR3 length equals 15 residues. Germline lookup yields CDR1 PRHDT and CDR2 FYEKMQ (reference sequence). Between the trimmed V and J ends, which lost 3 bases and 0 bases, there was a span of 11 bases. CDR3: CASSFDGGANYGYTF. DNA of the CDR3: TGTGCCAGCAGCTTCGACGGGGGGGCTAACTATGGCTACACCTTC. Variable domain in full (rest from reference TRBV13 and TRBJ1-2): AAGVIQSPRHLIKEKRETATLKCYPIPRHDTVYWYQQGPGQDPQFLISFYEKMQSDKGSIPDRFSAQQFSDYHSELNMSSLELGDSALYFCASSFDGGANYGYTFGSGTRLTVV.

This clone was seen once. The chain recombines TRBV6-1 with TRBJ2-1; no definite D call. The germline V gene has CDR1 MNHNS and CDR2 SASEGT. Trimming removed 3 bases at V and 0 bases at J, with 9 bases between. The length of the CDR3 is 15 residues. CDR3 region: CASSDAASSYNEQFF. The CDR3 DNA reads TGTGCCAGCAGTGACGCGGCGAGCTCCTACAATGAGCAGTTCTTC.

V gene TRBV4-1 combines with J gene TRBJ1-4; 9 nucleotides agree with TRBD1. Trimming at V came to 4 bases and at J to 8 bases, leaving 8 bases not matched to a gene. Germline loops: CDR1 MGHRA, CDR2 YSYEKL. The CDR3 extends over 15 amino acids. The CDR3 DNA sequence: TGCGCCAGCAGCCGCCCCGGGACAGGGAGAGAAAAACTGTTTTTT. Encoded protein: CASSRPGTGREKLFF.

This rearrangement joins TRBV4-2 to TRBJ2-1, with 12 nucleotides matching TRBD1. Germline CDR1 is LGHNA and CDR2 is YNFKEQ. J was trimmed by 8 bases and V by 4 bases; bases with no gene match: 9. The CDR3 loop spans 16 amino acids. The CDR3 reads CASSPLGTGGIDEQFF. In DNA form, the CDR3 reads TGTGCCAGCAGCCCGTTAGGGACAGGGGGCATAGATGAGCAGTTCTTC.

This clone was found a few times. This sequence joins TRBV6-5 and TRBJ2-7, with a weak D call TRBD1 (5 bases). Trimming removed 0 bases at V and 2 bases at J, with 11 bases between. Germline V gives CDR1 MNHEY, CDR2 SVGAGI. This CDR3 spans 15 amino acids. CDR3 protein: CASSYSGRQAYEQYF. The CDR3 coding sequence is TGTGCCAGCAGTTACTCGGGGCGGCAAGCCTACGAGCAGTACTTC.

V usage is TRBV6-5 and J usage is TRBJ2-3, with a tentative D call TRBD1 (6 bases). The germline CDR1 and CDR2 sequences are MNHEY and SVGAGI. V lost 7 bases and J lost 0, with 11 bases in between. The length of the CDR3 is 14 residues. CDR3 protein: CASKTGPSTDTQYF. The CDR3 region has the DNA TGTGCCAGCAAGACAGGCCCTAGCACAGATACGCAGTATTTT.

This rearrangement joins TRBV6-1 to TRBJ1-3, with D unresolved. Trimming removed 1 base at V and 0 bases at J, with 10 bases between. Germline CDR1 is MNHNS and CDR2 is SASEGT. This CDR3 comprises 16 residues. The CDR3 spells CASSEENGNSGNTIYF. DNA for the CDR3: TGTGCCAGCAGTGAAGAAAATGGCAACTCTGGAAACACCATATATTTT.

CDR3 region: CASSPGTSETQYF. Written as DNA, the CDR3 is TGTGCCAGCAGCCCCGGGACTAGTGAGACCCAGTACTTC. This rearrangement joins TRBV11-2 to TRBJ2-5, with 8 bases matching TRBD2. The CDR3 has 13 amino acids. Germline-derived CDR1 and CDR2 are SGHAT and FQNNGV. Trimming removed 5 bases from V and 5 bases from J; junction bases left unmatched: 4.

This clone was counted a few times. V is TRBV6-1 and J is TRBJ1-5; perhaps TRBD1 as D (6 bases). CDR1 MNHNS and CDR2 SASEGT come from the germline V gene. Trimming shortened V by 8 bases and J by 6 bases, and 14 bases separated the two germline ends. CDR3 length: 13 residues. The CDR3 DNA is TGTGCCAGCCGACAGGAGGAAAGTCAGCCCCAGCATTTT. Amino acids: CASRQEESQPQHF.

Only one count was recorded for this clone. V usage is TRBV5-1 and J usage is TRBJ2-1; 14 bases agree with TRBD2. Looked up from germline, CDR1 is SGHRS and CDR2 is YFSETQ. Losses at the gene ends were 3 bases for V and 3 bases for J; bases not matched to a gene: 8. The CDR3 contains 18 residues. The CDR3 coding sequence is TGCGCCAGCAGCTCCGGACTAGCGGGAGGACATCGCTACAATGAGCAGTTCTTC. This translates into CASSSGLAGGHRYNEQFF.

The CDR3 DNA is TGTGCCAGTAGTTCAGGGCGGAACACCGGGGAGCTGTTTTTT. Its translation is CASSSGRNTGELFF. The chain is built from TRBV19 and TRBJ2-2; D might be TRBD1 (5 bases). Germline V gene lookup returns CDR1 LNHDA and CDR2 SQIVND (reference sequence). Trimming took 5 bases from V and 1 from J, leaving 8 bases between them. This CDR3 has 14 residues. Complete variable domain (other parts from reference TRBV19 and TRBJ2-2): DGGITQSPKYLFRKEGQNVTLSCEQNLNHDAMYWYRQDPGQGLRLIYYSQIVNDFQKGDIAEGYSVSREKKESFPLTVTSAQKNPTAFYLCASSSGRNTGELFFGEGSRLTVL.

The chain is built from TRBV28 and TRBJ2-3; 7 nucleotides line up with TRBD2. V was pared by 4 bases and J by 3 bases, with 7 bases of the junction left unmatched. The CDR3 has 15 residues. Germline V gene lookup returns CDR1 MDHEN and CDR2 SYDVKM. As DNA, the CDR3 is TGTGCCAGCAGTTGGGGGAGGGGTGGAACAGATACGCAGTATTTT. Amino acids: CASSWGRGGTDTQYF.

Concerning this clone: Other DNA variants within this sample encode the same CDR3. The CDR3 here is CASSPITRNTEAFF. The CDR3 DNA sequence: TGTGCCAGCTCACCAATCACACGGAACACTGAAGCTTTCTTT. The rearrangement uses TRBV18 and TRBJ1-1; D not certain. V was trimmed by 2 bases and J by 1 base, leaving 8 bases between them. In germline, CDR1 is KGHSH, CDR2 LQKENI. The CDR3 is made up of 14 amino acids.

The chain combines TRBV4-1 with TRBJ1-2, with TRBD1 matching over 9 bases. This CDR3 contains 16 residues. J was trimmed by 6 bases and V by 0 bases; bases with no gene match: 8. Germline assignment: CDR1 MGHRA and CDR2 YSYEKL. CDR3 nucleotides: TGCGCCAGCAGCCAAGAGTACAGGGGGCTCGGTCATGGCTACACCTTC. Residues: CASSQEYRGLGHGYTF.

The V gene is TRBV5-6, the J gene TRBJ1-1; D unresolved. This CDR3 region has 16 residues. V was trimmed by 0 bases and J by 2 bases, leaving 14 bases between them. CDR1 and CDR2 (germline): SGHDT, YYEEEE. DNA for the CDR3: TGTGCCAGCAGCTTGGGACTTCTGGGTACAAACACTGAAGCTTTCTTT. It yields the protein CASSLGLLGTNTEAFF.

The genes are TRBV18 and TRBJ2-2; 7 positions match TRBD1. The germline gives CDR1 KGHSH, CDR2 LQKENI. Losses at the gene ends were 3 bases for V and 5 bases for J; bases not matched to a gene: 3. This CDR3 region has 14 residues. The CDR3 sequence: CASSPGQRTGELFF. The CDR3, as DNA: TGTGCCAGCTCACCGGGACAGCGAACCGGGGAGCTGTTTTTT.

This clone was recorded a few times. The V gene is TRBV10-3, the J gene TRBJ1-5; tentative D call: TRBD1 (5 bases). CDR1 and CDR2 from the germline V gene are ENHRY and SYGVKD. The V and J ends lost 7 bases and 0 bases respectively, with 25 bases between them. The length of the CDR3 is 19 residues. CDR3 region: CAIIGPLGRDYDSNQPQHF. CDR3 nucleotides: TGTGCCATCATAGGACCGTTGGGGAGGGACTACGATAGCAATCAGCCCCAGCATTTT.

The rearrangement uses TRBV6-1 and TRBJ1-1; TRBD1 agrees at 7 bases. Germline V lookup: CDR1 MNHNS, CDR2 SASEGT. After removal of 1 base from V and 7 bases from J, the junction contained 9 bases not matched to a gene. This CDR3 region has 15 residues. This chain's CDR3 is CASSEGSGGQGEAFF. CDR3 DNA sequence: TGTGCCAGCAGTGAAGGATCAGGGGGTCAGGGTGAAGCTTTCTTT.

The V call is TRBV5-6, the J call TRBJ1-6; a weak D match, TRBD1 (5 bases). The CDR3 is 13 amino acids. Germline values: CDR1 SGHDT, CDR2 YYEEEE. V was cut by 4 bases and J by 14 bases, with 16 bases left in between. The CDR3 coding sequence is TGTGCCAGCAGCCTACAGGCGACTCAAGCCCTCCACTTT. This codes for CASSLQATQALHF.